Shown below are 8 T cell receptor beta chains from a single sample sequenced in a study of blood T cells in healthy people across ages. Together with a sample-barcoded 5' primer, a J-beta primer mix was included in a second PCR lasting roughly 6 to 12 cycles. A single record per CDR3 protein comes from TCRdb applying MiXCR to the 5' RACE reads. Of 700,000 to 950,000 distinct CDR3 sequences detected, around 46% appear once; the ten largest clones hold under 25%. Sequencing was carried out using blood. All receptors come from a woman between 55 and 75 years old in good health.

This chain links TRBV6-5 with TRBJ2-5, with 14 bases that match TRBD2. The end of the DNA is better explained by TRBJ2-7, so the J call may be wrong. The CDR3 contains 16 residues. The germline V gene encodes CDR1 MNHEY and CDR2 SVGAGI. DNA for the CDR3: TGTGCCAGCAGTTACGGACTAGCGGGGGGATATTACGAGCAGTACTTC. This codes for CASSYGLAGGYYEQYF.

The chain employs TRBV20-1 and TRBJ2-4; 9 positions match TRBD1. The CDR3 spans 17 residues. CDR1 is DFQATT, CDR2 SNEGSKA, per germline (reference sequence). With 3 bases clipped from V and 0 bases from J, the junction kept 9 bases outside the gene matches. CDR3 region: CSARATGTGLAKNIQYF. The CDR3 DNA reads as TGCAGTGCTAGGGCAACCGGGACAGGGCTAGCCAAAAACATTCAGTACTTC.

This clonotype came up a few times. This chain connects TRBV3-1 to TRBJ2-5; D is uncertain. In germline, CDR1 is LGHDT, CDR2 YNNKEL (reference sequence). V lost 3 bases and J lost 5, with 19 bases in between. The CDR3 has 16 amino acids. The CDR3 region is CASSHQTRAPRETQYF. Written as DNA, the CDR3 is TGTGCCAGCAGCCACCAGACACGGGCCCCCCGGGAGACCCAGTACTTC.

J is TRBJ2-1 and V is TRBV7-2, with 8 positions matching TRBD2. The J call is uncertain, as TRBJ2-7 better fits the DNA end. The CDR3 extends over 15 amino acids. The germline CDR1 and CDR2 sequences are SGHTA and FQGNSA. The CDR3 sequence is CASSLVPGGSNEQYF. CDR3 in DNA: TGTGCCAGCAGCTTAGTGCCGGGGGGGTCCAATGAGCAGTACTTC.

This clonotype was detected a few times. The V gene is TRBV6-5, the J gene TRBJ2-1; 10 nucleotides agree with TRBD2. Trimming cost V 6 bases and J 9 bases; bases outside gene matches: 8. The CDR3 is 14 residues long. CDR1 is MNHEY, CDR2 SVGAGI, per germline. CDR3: CASSQLAGLTEQFF. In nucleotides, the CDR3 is TGTGCCAGCAGCCAACTAGCGGGATTGACTGAGCAGTTCTTC.

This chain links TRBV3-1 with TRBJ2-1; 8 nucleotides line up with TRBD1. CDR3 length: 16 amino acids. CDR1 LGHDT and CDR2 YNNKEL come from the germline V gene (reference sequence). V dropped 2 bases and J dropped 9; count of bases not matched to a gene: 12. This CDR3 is CASSQSDRVRRGEQFF. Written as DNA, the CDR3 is TGTGCCAGCAGCCAATCGGACAGGGTAAGAAGGGGTGAGCAGTTCTTC.

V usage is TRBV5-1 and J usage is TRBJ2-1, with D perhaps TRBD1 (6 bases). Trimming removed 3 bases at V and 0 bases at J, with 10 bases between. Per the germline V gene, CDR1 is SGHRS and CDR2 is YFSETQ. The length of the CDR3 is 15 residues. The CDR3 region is CASSSGQYSYNEQFF. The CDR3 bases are TGCGCCAGCAGCTCCGGACAGTACTCCTACAATGAGCAGTTCTTC.

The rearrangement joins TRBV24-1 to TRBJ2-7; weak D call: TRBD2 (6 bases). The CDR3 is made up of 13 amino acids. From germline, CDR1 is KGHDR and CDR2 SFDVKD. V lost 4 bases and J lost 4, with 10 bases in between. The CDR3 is CATSDGGRYEQYF. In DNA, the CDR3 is TGTGCCACCAGTGACGGAGGGAGGTACGAGCAGTACTTC.